These 30 T cell receptor beta chains were all obtained from the same sample, sequenced in a study of STAT5B mutations in CD4+ large granular lymphocyte leukemia. Produced via immunoSEQ multiplex PCR; TCRdb's table is partial and in-frame only. The data contain 25,000 to 35,000 clones, approximately 80% of them singletons. The sequencing input was CD4+ T cells from blood buffy coats. The receptor source for this set is a human donor in good health.

The chain has TRBV7-2 and TRBJ2-3; 9 bases align to TRBD2. Losses at the gene ends were 5 bases for V and 2 bases for J; bases not matched to a gene: 5. This CDR3 spans 15 amino acids. CDR1 SGHTA and CDR2 FQGNSA come from the germline V gene. The CDR3, as DNA: TGTGCCAGCAGCCTCCCTAGCGGGGACACAGATACGCAGTATTTT. Translated, it gives CASSLPSGDTDTQYF. Supplemented by reference TRBV7-2 and TRBJ2-3, the full variable domain reads GAGVSQSPSNKVTEKGKDVELRCDPISGHTALYWYRQSLGQGLEFLIYFQGNSAPDKSGLPSDRFSAERTGGSVSTLTIQRTQQEDSAVYLCASSLPSGDTDTQYFGPGTRLTVL.

CDR3 DNA: TGTGCCAGCAGCTTTAGGGCCGTCACAGATACGCAGTATTTT. Its translation is CASSFRAVTDTQYF. This chain links TRBV5-6 with TRBJ2-3; no firm D call. Trimming stripped 2 bases from V and 2 bases from J, with 9 bases between. Germline V CDR1 and CDR2: SGHDT, YYEEEE. This CDR3 has 14 residues.

The genes are TRBV6-1 and TRBJ2-2; a weak D match, TRBD1 (5 bases). The CDR3 extends over 15 amino acids. Trimming cost V 3 bases and J 7 bases, with 15 bases left between them. Germline V gene lookup returns CDR1 MNHNS and CDR2 SASEGT. The CDR3 sequence is CASSELQAFGGELFF. CDR3 sequence (DNA): TGTGCCAGCAGTGAGCTACAGGCCTTTGGCGGGGAGCTGTTTTTT.

The chain recombines TRBV18 with TRBJ1-6; the match to TRBD1 covers 8 bases. This CDR3 has 16 residues. Germline lookup yields CDR1 KGHSH and CDR2 LQKENI. The J segment lost 6 bases and the V segment lost 4 bases, leaving 8 bases of the junction unmatched. The CDR3 nucleotides read TGTGCCAGCTCACTACTGGACAGGGTGGGTAATTCACCCCTCCACTTT. Its protein is CASSLLDRVGNSPLHF.

The chain has TRBV30 and TRBJ1-5, with a weak D call TRBD1 (5 bases). This CDR3 contains 14 residues. Germline values: CDR1 GTSNPN, CDR2 SVGIG (reference sequence). The V end lost 0 bases, the J end lost 6 bases, and 12 bases lay between the germline ends. The CDR3 nucleotides are TGTGCCTGGAGTGTATTAGGGGACCGTCAGCCCCAGCATTTT. Amino acid sequence: CAWSVLGDRQPQHF.

This clone has a handful of counts. The chain carries TRBV27 and TRBJ2-3; D remains ambiguous. Trimming left V 4 bases short and J 3 bases short, with 11 bases between. The CDR3 spans 14 residues. In germline, CDR1 is MNHEY, CDR2 SMNVEV (reference sequence). This chain's CDR3 is CASSSPGRTDTQYF. The CDR3 DNA is TGTGCCAGCAGTTCTCCGGGTAGGACAGATACGCAGTATTTT.

The chain joins TRBV6-6 to TRBJ2-5; the D is unclear. Germline CDR1 reads MNHNY; CDR2 reads SVGAGI (reference sequence). CDR3 length equals 9 residues. V was pared by 8 bases and J by 4 bases, with 2 bases between. The CDR3 DNA sequence: TGTGCCAGCGGAGAGACCCAGTACTTC. Protein product: CASGETQYF.

This clone was counted once. V is TRBV19 and J is TRBJ1-5; 8 nucleotides agree with TRBD1. Germline lookup yields CDR1 LNHDA and CDR2 SQIVND (reference sequence). This CDR3 spans 12 amino acids. Losses at the gene ends were 4 bases for V and 11 bases for J; bases not matched to a gene: 4. The CDR3 DNA reads as TGTGCCAGTAGTACAGGGGGCTGGGCCCAGCATTTT. As protein: CASSTGGWAQHF.

The count of this clone is one. The CDR3 protein is CSVEPGGSVTEAFF. The CDR3 DNA reads as TGCAGCGTTGAGCCTGGCGGGTCGGTAACTGAAGCTTTCTTT. J is TRBJ1-1 and V is TRBV29-1; D remains unclear. Trimming removed 3 bases at V and 5 bases at J, with 16 bases between. Germline V lookup: CDR1 SQVTM, CDR2 ANQGSEA. The CDR3 covers 14 residues.

The rearrangement uses TRBV4-1 and TRBJ2-3, with 8 bases lining up with TRBD2. The CDR3 has 15 amino acids. The ends lost 1 base at V and 1 base at J; junction bases unmatched: 1. Germline CDR1 reads MGHRA; CDR2 reads YSYEKL. The CDR3 here is CASSQGRGGTDTQYF. The DNA of the CDR3 is TGCGCCAGCAGCCAAGGGCGGGGGGGCACAGATACGCAGTATTTT.

J is TRBJ1-1 and V is TRBV10-1; D perhaps matches TRBD1 (5 bases). V gave up 2 bases and J gave up 3 bases, with 13 bases separating them. Per germline, CDR1 WNHNN and CDR2 SYGVQD (reference sequence). This CDR3 comprises 15 residues. The CDR3 nucleotides are TGCGCCAGCAGTGAGAGGGGAGTCGAGCACACTGAAGCTTTCTTT. Amino acid sequence: CASSERGVEHTEAFF.

This sequence joins TRBV5-5 and TRBJ1-4, with 8 nucleotides matching TRBD1. Germline V gene lookup returns CDR1 SGHKS and CDR2 YYEKEE (reference sequence). With V trimmed by 4 bases and J by 6 bases, 5 bases remained unmatched. The CDR3 covers 14 residues. CDR3 residues: CASSPGTGYEKLFF. In DNA, the CDR3 is TGTGCCAGCAGCCCCGGGACAGGCTATGAAAAACTGTTTTTT.

The V gene is TRBV10-3, the J gene TRBJ2-1; 7 bases are a match to TRBD2. The CDR3 is 13 residues long. Trimming cost V 9 bases and J 5 bases; bases outside gene matches: 7. Germline loops: CDR1 ENHRY, CDR2 SYGVKD. This CDR3 reads CAIASGLDNEQFF. The CDR3 region has the DNA TGTGCCATTGCTAGCGGCCTGGACAATGAGCAGTTCTTC.

The chain employs TRBV7-2 and TRBJ2-5; 9 bases match TRBD2. CDR1 and CDR2 from the germline V gene are SGHTA and FQGNSA. Germline trimming cut 3 bases from V and 5 bases from J; bases unmatched to any gene: 7. This CDR3 comprises 15 residues. The chain's CDR3 is CASSFSGGRGETQYF. Here the CDR3 DNA reads TGTGCCAGCAGCTTTAGCGGGGGTAGGGGCGAGACCCAGTACTTC.

The chain has TRBV2 and TRBJ2-3; maybe TRBD1 (5 bases). V dropped 4 bases and J dropped 1 base, with 15 bases sitting between them. The CDR3 extends over 16 amino acids. Germline V lookup: CDR1 SNHLY, CDR2 FYNNEI. CDR3 sequence reads: CASSGTGRIRTDTQYF. The DNA of the CDR3 is TGTGCCAGCAGTGGCACAGGACGGATTCGCACAGATACGCAGTATTTT.

The chain uses TRBV7-6 and TRBJ2-3, with 11 bases identical to TRBD2. CDR1 is SGHVS, CDR2 FNYEAQ, per germline. V lost 5 bases to trimming and J lost 0 bases; unmatched junction nucleotides: 10. The CDR3 is 18 amino acids. The chain's CDR3 is CASSPGTSGLPSTDTQYF. For the CDR3, the DNA is TGTGCCAGCAGCCCAGGGACTAGCGGACTCCCCAGCACAGATACGCAGTATTTT.

This clone has only a few counts. V gene TRBV28 combines with J gene TRBJ2-7; TRBD1 might be the D (7 bases). There are 15 residues in the CDR3. CDR1 and CDR2 from the germline V gene are MDHEN and SYDVKM. The ends were cut back, 8 bases at V and 4 bases at J, with 21 bases in the middle. CDR3: CASHSPGRGVYEQYF. CDR3 nucleotides: TGTGCCAGCCATAGCCCGGGCAGGGGGGTATACGAGCAGTACTTC.

The chain is built from TRBV2 and TRBJ1-1; 9 bases fit TRBD1. Germline V lookup: CDR1 SNHLY, CDR2 FYNNEI. With 5 bases clipped from V and 4 bases from J, the junction kept 8 bases outside the gene matches. The CDR3 sequence is 15 residues long. As DNA, the CDR3 is TGTGCCAGCAGTTTGTCAGACAGGGGGTTCACTGAAGCTTTCTTT. Translating gives CASSLSDRGFTEAFF. The full variable domain, completed using reference TRBV2 and TRBJ1-1, is EPEVTQTPSHQVTQMGQEVILRCVPISNHLYFYWYRQILGQKVEFLVSFYNNEISEKSEIFDDQFSVERPDGSNFTLKIRSTKLEDSAMYFCASSLSDRGFTEAFFGQGTRLTVV.

The CDR3 loop reads CSVSPGTGSEKLFF. The CDR3 DNA sequence: TGCAGCGTTTCACCCGGGACAGGGAGTGAAAAACTGTTTTTT. The rearrangement links TRBV29-1 to TRBJ1-4; 9 nucleotides agree with TRBD1. Germline V lookup: CDR1 SQVTM, CDR2 ANQGSEA. This CDR3 spans 14 amino acids. Germline trimming cut 5 bases from V and 7 bases from J; bases unmatched to any gene: 8.

CDR3: CASRDTGSGTDTQYF. DNA for the CDR3: TGTGCCAGCAGGGATACAGGGTCGGGCACAGATACGCAGTATTTT. The genes are TRBV6-5 and TRBJ2-3, with a weak D call TRBD1 (6 bases). Germline-derived CDR1 and CDR2 are MNHEY and SVGAGI. The length of the CDR3 is 15 residues. The V and J ends lost 6 bases and 1 base respectively, with 14 bases between them.

This clone was recorded a few times. This rearrangement joins TRBV10-3 to TRBJ1-6; a possible D gene is TRBD1 (6 bases). CDR1 is ENHRY, CDR2 SYGVKD, per germline. The V and J ends lost 2 bases and 7 bases respectively, with 9 bases between them. The CDR3 length is 14 residues. DNA of the CDR3: TGTGCCATCAGTGAGACAGGGCGGAATTCACCCCTCCACTTT. Translating gives CAISETGRNSPLHF.

This clone was seen a single time. The V and J genes are TRBV5-4 and TRBJ2-1, with D tentatively TRBD1 (6 bases). Germline values: CDR1 SGHNT, CDR2 YYREEE (reference sequence). The length of the CDR3 is 15 residues. Trimming shortened V by 5 bases and J by 3 bases, and 15 bases separated the two germline ends. CDR3 protein: CASRQGLQGYNEQFF. CDR3 sequence (DNA): TGTGCCAGCAGGCAGGGCCTACAGGGCTACAATGAGCAGTTCTTC.

This clone occurred a few times. The J gene is TRBJ1-5, the V gene TRBV7-2; 10 bases align to TRBD1. CDR1 is SGHTA and CDR2 is FQGNSA in the germline V gene. This CDR3 has 13 amino acids. V gave up 5 bases and J gave up 9 bases; unmatched junction bases: 4. CDR3 protein: CASSPTGGGPQHF. The DNA for the CDR3 is TGTGCCAGCAGCCCGACAGGGGGCGGGCCCCAGCATTTT. The full variable domain, its missing parts supplied by reference TRBV7-2 and TRBJ1-5, is GAGVSQSPSNKVTEKGKDVELRCDPISGHTALYWYRQSLGQGLEFLIYFQGNSAPDKSGLPSDRFSAERTGGSVSTLTIQRTQQEDSAVYLCASSPTGGGPQHFGDGTRLSIL.

This chain uses TRBV29-1 with TRBJ2-2; TRBD2 matches 7 bases. From germline, CDR1 is SQVTM and CDR2 ANQGSEA. Trimming took 3 bases from V and 2 from J; bases not matched to a gene: 3. This CDR3 has 14 amino acids. The CDR3 DNA follows: TGCAGCGTTGATAGCGGGCCCAACACCGGGGAGCTGTTTTTT. Translation: CSVDSGPNTGELFF.

The table lists this clone with a few counts. The chain has TRBV19 and TRBJ1-2, with a tentative D call TRBD1 (6 bases). The CDR3 runs 13 residues. Deletions cut 3 bases from V and 13 bases from J, with 18 bases between. CDR1 is LNHDA and CDR2 is SQIVND in the germline V gene (reference sequence). CDR3: CASSMQGSLSLTF. The CDR3 DNA sequence: TGTGCCAGTAGTATGCAGGGGAGTCTCTCCCTCACCTTC.

V is TRBV9 and J is TRBJ2-5; D is perhaps TRBD1 (5 bases). Trimming cost V 3 bases and J 1 base, with 10 bases left between them. This CDR3 spans 14 amino acids. In germline, CDR1 is SGDLS, CDR2 YYNGEE. In DNA, the CDR3 is TGTGCCAGCAGCGCACAGGACATCCAAGAGACCCAGTACTTC. This sequence encodes CASSAQDIQETQYF.

The chain employs TRBV9 and TRBJ2-1, with a weak D call TRBD2 (6 bases). V was clipped by 1 base and J by 2 bases, with 10 bases between them. Looked up from germline, CDR1 is SGDLS and CDR2 is YYNGEE. This CDR3 is built from 15 residues. This chain's CDR3 is CASSVRAGTYNEQFF. CDR3 sequence (DNA): TGTGCCAGCAGCGTAAGGGCGGGAACCTACAATGAGCAGTTCTTC.

This clone appeared a single time. The chain joins TRBV6-6 to TRBJ2-1; D perhaps matches TRBD1 (6 bases). There are 15 residues in the CDR3. The germline V gene has CDR1 MNHNY and CDR2 SVGAGI (reference sequence). V dropped 6 bases and J dropped 0 bases, with 12 bases sitting between them. The CDR3 here is CASSLDSRSYNEQFF. Here the CDR3 DNA reads TGTGCCAGCAGCTTGGACAGCCGCTCCTACAATGAGCAGTTCTTC.

The V call is TRBV19, the J call TRBJ2-5; 9 bases are shared with TRBD1. V gave up 5 bases and J gave up 5 bases; unmatched junction bases: 12. The V gene's germline CDR1 is LNHDA and CDR2 SQIVND (reference sequence). The CDR3 spans 16 residues. CDR3 nucleotides: TGTGCCAGTAGTCCGAGGACAGGGGCCATCCACGAGACCCAGTACTTC. It encodes CASSPRTGAIHETQYF.

The V gene is TRBV4-1, the J gene TRBJ2-1; perhaps TRBD2 as D (5 bases). Looked up from germline, CDR1 is MGHRA and CDR2 is YSYEKL. The CDR3 runs to 14 residues. V shed 0 bases and J shed 7 bases, with 10 bases lying between them. The CDR3 DNA reads TGCGCCAGCAGCCAAGATACGACTAAAAATGAGCAGTTCTTC. This translates into CASSQDTTKNEQFF.